The clone carrying this TCR beta chain was seen at least ten times. Its target is not known. V was pared by 4 bases and J by 8 bases, with 15 bases between. The germline V gene has CDR1 MNHNY and CDR2 SVGAGI (reference sequence). The CDR3 contains 13 residues. This sample stems from a study of early T cells in non-severe SARS-CoV-2 infection. Regarding the study as a whole: VDJdb matching, biased toward anti-spike CD8 responses, missed private and CD4 specificities.

Separate cDNA molecules each had unique molecular identifiers attached to them. TCRdb independently ran MiXCR on the 5' RACE reads; one entry per CDR3 protein. Of 100,000 to 120,000 distinct CDR3 sequences listed, over 10% were seen once; the top ten hold around 3.1%. Input material: whole blood. This clonotype originated in an adult who was a healthcare worker with PCR-confirmed SARS-CoV-2 infection or an uninfected control (not recorded which). The chain links TRBV6-6 to TRBJ2-7; D not certain. The CDR3 DNA reads as TGTGCCAGCAGTTCCACAAGGTTGGACCAGCAGTACTTC. It is translated as CASSSTRLDQQYF.